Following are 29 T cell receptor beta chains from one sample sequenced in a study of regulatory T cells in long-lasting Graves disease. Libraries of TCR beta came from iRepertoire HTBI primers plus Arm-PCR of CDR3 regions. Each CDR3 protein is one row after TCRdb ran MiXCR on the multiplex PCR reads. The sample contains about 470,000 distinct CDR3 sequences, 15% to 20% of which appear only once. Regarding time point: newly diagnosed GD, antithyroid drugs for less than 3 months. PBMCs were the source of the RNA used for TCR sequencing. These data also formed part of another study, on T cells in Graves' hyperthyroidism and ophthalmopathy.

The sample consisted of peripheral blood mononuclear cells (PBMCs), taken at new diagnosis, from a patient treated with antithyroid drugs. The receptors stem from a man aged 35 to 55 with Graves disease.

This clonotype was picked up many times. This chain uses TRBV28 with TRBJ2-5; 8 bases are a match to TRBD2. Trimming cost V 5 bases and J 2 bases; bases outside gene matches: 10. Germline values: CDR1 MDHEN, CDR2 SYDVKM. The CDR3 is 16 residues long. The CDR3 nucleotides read TGTGCCAGCAGTCAGCCCGGGACTAGGTTACAAGAGACCCAGTACTTC. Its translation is CASSQPGTRLQETQYF.

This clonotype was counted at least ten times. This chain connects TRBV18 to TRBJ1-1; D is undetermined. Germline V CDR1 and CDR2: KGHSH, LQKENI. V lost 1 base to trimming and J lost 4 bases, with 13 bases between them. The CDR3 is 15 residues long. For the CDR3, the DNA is TGTGCCAGCTCACCACACGGCGGTTCGGGCACTGAAGCTTTCTTT. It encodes CASSPHGGSGTEAFF.

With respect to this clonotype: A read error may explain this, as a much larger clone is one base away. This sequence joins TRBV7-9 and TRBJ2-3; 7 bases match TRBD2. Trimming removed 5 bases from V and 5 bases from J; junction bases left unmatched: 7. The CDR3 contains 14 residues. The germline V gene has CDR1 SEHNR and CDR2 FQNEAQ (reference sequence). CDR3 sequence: CASSLPWGGDTQYF. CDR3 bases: TGTGCCAGCAGCCTCCCTTGGGGGGGAGATACGCAGTATTTT.

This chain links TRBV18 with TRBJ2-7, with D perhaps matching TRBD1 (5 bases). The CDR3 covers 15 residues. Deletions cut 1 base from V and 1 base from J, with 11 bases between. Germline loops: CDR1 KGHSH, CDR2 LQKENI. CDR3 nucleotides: TGTGCCAGCTCACCACGGCAGGGAAATTCCTACGAGCAGTACTTC. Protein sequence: CASSPRQGNSYEQYF. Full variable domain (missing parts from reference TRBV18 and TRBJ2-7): NAGVMQNPRHLVRRRGQEARLRCSPMKGHSHVYWYRQLPEEGLKFMVYLQKENIIDESGMPKERFSAEFPKEGPSILRIQQVVRGDSAAYFCASSPRQGNSYEQYFGPGTRLTVT.

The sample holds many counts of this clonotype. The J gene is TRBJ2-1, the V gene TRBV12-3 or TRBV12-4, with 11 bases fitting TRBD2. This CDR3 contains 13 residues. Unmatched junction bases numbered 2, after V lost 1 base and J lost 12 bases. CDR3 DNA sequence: TGTGCCAGCAGTTTAGTAGCGGGAGGGCCGCAGTTCTTC. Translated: CASSLVAGGPQFF.

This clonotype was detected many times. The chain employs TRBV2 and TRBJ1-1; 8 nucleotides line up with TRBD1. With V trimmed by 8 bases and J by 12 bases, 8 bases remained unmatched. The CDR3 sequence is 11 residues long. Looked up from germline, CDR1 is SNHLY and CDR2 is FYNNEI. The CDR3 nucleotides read TGTGCCAGCGGGGGACAGGCCGTTTCTTTCTTT. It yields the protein CASGGQAVSFF.

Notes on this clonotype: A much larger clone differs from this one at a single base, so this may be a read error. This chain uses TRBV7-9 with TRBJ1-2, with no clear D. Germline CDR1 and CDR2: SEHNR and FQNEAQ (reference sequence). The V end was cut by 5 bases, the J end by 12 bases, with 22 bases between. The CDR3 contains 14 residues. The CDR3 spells CASSRGGSFERHTF. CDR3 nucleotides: TGTGCCAGCAGCCGAGGCGGCAGTTTTGAGCGCCACACCTTC.

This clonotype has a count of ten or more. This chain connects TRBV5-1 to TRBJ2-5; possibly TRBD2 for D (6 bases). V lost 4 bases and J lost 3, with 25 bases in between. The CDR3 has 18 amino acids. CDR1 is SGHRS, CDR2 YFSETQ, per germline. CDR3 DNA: TGCGCCAGCAGCATGGGGACTCAAACTCACCTAGCAAAAGAGACCCAGTACTTC. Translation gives CASSMGTQTHLAKETQYF.

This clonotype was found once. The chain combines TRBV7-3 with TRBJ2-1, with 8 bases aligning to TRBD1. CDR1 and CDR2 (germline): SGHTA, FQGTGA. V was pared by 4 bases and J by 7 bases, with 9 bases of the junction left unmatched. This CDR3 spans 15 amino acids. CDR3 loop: CASSYTGTGRNEQFF. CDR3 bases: TGTGCCAGCAGCTACACCGGGACAGGTAGGAATGAGCAGTTCTTC.

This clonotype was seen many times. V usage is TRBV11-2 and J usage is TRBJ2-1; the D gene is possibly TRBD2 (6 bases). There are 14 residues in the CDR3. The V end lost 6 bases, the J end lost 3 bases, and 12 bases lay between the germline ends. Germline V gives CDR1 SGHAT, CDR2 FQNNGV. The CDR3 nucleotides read TGTGCCAGCAGTCTCGGGGGAAACTACAATGAGCAGTTCTTC. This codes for CASSLGGNYNEQFF. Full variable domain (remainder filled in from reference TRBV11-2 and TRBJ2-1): EAGVAQSPRYKIIEKRQSVAFWCNPISGHATLYWYQQILGQGPKLLIQFQNNGVVDDSQLPKDRFSAERLKGVDSTLKIQPAKLEDSAVYLCASSLGGNYNEQFFGPGTRLTVL.

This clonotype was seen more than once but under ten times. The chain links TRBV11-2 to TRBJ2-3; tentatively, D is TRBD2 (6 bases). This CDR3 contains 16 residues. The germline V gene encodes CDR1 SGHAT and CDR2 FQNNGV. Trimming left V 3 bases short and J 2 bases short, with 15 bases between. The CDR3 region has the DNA TGTGCCAGCAGCTTCAGCCAGCGGGTTGTCACAGATACGCAGTATTTT. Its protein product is CASSFSQRVVTDTQYF.

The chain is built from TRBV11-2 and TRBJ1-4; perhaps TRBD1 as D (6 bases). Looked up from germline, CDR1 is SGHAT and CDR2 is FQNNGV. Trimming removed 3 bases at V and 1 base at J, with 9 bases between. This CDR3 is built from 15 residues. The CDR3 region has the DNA TGTGCCAGCAGCTTTAGCAGGGGAACTAATGAAAAACTGTTTTTT. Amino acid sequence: CASSFSRGTNEKLFF.

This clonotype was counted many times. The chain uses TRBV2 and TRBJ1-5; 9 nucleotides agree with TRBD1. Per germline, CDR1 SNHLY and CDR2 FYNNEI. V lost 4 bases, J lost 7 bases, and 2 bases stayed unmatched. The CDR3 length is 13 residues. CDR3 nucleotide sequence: TGTGCCAGCAGTGTGGGACAGGGCCAGCCCCAGCATTTT. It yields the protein CASSVGQGQPQHF.

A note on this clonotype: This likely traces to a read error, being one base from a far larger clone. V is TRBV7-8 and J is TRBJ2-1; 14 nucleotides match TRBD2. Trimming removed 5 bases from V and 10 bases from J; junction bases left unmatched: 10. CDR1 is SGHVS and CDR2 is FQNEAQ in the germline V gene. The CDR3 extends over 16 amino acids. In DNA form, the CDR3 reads TGTGCCAGCAGCCCGCGACTAGCGGGAGGGGGGGACGAGCAGTTCTTC. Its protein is CASSPRLAGGGDEQFF.

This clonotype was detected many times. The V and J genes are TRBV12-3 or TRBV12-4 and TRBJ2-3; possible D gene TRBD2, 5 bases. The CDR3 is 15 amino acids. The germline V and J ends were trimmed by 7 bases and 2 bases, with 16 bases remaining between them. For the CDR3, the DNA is TGTGCCAGCACCTTTAGTGAGGGATACACAGATACGCAGTATTTT. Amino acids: CASTFSEGYTDTQYF.

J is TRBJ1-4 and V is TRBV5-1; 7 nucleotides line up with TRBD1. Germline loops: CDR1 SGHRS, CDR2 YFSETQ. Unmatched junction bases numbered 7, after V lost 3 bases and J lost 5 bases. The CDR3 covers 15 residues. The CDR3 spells CASSWGTVENEKLFF. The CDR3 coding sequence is TGCGCCAGCAGCTGGGGGACAGTGGAGAATGAAAAACTGTTTTTT.

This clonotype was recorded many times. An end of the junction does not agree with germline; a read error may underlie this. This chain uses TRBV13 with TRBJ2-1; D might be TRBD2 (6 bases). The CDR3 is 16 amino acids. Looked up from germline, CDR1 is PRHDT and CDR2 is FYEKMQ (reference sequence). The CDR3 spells CASSLARESSYNEQFF. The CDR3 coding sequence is TGCGCCAGCAGCTTGGCCCGGGAGAGCTCCTACAATGAGCAGTTCTTC.

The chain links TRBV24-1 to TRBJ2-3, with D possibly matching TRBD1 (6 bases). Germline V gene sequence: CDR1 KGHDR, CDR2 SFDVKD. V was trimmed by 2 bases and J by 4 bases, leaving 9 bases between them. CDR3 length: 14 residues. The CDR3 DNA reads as TGTGCCACCAGTGATTGGGACACCCCAGATACGCAGTATTTT. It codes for CATSDWDTPDTQYF.

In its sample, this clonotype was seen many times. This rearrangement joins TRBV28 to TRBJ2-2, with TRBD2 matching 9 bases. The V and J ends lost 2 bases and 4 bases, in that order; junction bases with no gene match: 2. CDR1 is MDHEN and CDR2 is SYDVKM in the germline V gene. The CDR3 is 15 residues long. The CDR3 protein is CASSLGTSSTGELFF. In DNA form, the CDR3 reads TGTGCCAGCAGTTTAGGGACTAGCTCCACCGGGGAGCTGTTTTTT.

The CDR3 loop reads CASSQESQGYSNQPQHF. The DNA of the CDR3 is TGCGCCAGCAGCCAAGAGAGCCAGGGGTATAGCAATCAGCCCCAGCATTTT. The rearrangement links TRBV4-1 to TRBJ1-5; D perhaps matches TRBD1 (6 bases). Germline CDR1 MGHRA, CDR2 YSYEKL. V lost 0 bases and J 0 bases, leaving 12 bases between the germline ends. This CDR3 has 17 residues.

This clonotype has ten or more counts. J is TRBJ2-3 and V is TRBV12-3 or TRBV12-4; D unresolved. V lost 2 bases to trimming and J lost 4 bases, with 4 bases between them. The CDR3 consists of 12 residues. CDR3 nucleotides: TGTGCCAGCAGTTTATATCCAGATACGCAGTATTTT. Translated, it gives CASSLYPDTQYF.

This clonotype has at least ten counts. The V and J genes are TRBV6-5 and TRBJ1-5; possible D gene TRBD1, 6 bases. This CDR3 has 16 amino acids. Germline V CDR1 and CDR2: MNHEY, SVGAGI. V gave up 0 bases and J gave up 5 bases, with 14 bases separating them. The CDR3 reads CASSYSGRGGDQPQHF. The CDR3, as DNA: TGTGCCAGCAGTTACTCGGGCAGAGGGGGAGATCAGCCCCAGCATTTT.

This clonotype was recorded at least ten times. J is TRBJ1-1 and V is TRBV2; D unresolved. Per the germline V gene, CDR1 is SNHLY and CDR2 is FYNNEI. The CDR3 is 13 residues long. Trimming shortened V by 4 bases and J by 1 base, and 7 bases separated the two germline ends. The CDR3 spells CASSVMTNTEAFF. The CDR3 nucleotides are TGTGCCAGCAGTGTTATGACGAACACTGAAGCTTTCTTT.

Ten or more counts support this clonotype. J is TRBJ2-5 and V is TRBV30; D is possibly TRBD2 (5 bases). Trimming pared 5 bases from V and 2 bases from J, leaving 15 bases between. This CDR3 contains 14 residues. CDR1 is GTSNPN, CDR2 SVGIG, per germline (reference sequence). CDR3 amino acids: CAWELGVGQETQYF. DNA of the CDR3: TGTGCCTGGGAACTAGGAGTGGGGCAAGAGACCCAGTACTTC.

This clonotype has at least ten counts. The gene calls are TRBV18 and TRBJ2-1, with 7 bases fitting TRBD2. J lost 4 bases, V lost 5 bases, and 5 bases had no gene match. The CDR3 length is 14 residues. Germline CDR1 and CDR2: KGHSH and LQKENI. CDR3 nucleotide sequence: TGTGCCAGCTCATACAGCGGGGAATACAATGAGCAGTTCTTC. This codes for CASSYSGEYNEQFF.

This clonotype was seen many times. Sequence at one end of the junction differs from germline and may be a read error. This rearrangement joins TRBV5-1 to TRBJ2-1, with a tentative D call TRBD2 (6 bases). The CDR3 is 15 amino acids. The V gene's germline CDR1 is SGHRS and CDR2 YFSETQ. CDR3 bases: TGTGCCAGCAGCTTAGCCGGGAGCTCCTACAATGAGCAGTTCTTC. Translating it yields CASSLAGSSYNEQFF.

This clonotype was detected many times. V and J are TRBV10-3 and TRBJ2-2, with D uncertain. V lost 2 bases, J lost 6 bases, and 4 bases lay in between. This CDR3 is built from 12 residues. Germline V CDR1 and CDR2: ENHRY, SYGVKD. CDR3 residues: CAISEQAGELFF. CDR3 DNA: TGTGCCATCAGTGAGCAGGCCGGGGAGCTGTTTTTT.

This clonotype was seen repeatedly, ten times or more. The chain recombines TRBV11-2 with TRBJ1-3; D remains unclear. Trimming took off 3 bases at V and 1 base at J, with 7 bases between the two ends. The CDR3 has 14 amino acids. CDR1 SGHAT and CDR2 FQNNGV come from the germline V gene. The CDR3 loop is CASSFKTSGNTIYF. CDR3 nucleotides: TGTGCCAGCAGCTTCAAGACATCTGGAAACACCATATATTTT.

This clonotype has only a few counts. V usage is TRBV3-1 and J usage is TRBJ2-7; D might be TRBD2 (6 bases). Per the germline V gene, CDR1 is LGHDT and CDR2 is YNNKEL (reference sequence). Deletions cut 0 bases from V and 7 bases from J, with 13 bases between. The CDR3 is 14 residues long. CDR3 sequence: CASSQDGVGREQYF. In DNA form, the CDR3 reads TGTGCCAGCAGCCAAGATGGGGTGGGGAGGGAGCAGTACTTC.